Detailed here is one T cell receptor beta chain. The V gene end was trimmed by 4 bases and the J gene end by 4 bases; junction bases not matched to a gene: 5. Looked up from germline, CDR1 is SGHAT and CDR2 is FQNNGV. This CDR3 contains 14 residues. This specimen comes from a study of cytomegalovirus exposure and HLA in healthy donors. Both 60 Vbeta primers and 13 Jbeta primers went into the PCR. Some clones are missing from TCRdb's copy, which holds only in-frame ones; the method was immunoSEQ multiplex PCR. Of about 130,000 clones listed, approximately 79% are singletons. The chain combines TRBV11-2 with TRBJ1-1; the match to TRBD1 covers 8 bases. The sequenced sample was PBMCs. This clonotype was obtained from a man aged 50-59 years in good health and CMV-seropositive. The CDR3 DNA reads TGTGCCAGCAGCTCGTTTACAGGGGGCACTGAAGCTTTCTTT. It codes for CASSSFTGGTEAFF.